Each of the 21 T cell receptor beta chains below was sequenced from the same sample in a study of T cells in tumors after PD-1 blockade. The assay was immunoSEQ multiplex PCR, and TCRdb's table has in-frame clones only and misses some. The data hold more than 40,000 clones, with about 84% observed a single time. This specimen consisted of PBMCs, obtained before anti-PD-1 treatment. The source is a human donor with basal cell carcinoma.

The V call is TRBV24-1, the J call TRBJ2-1; 12 nucleotides align to TRBD2. Germline V gene data show CDR1 as KGHDR and CDR2 as SFDVKD. The V gene end was trimmed by 3 bases and the J gene end by 7 bases; junction bases not matched to a gene: 6. There are 16 residues in the CDR3. CDR3 sequence reads: CATSDTLAGGRNEQFF. CDR3 nucleotides: TGTGCCACCAGTGATACCCTAGCGGGGGGGCGTAATGAGCAGTTCTTC.

The J gene is TRBJ2-7, the V gene TRBV7-6; D is unclear. The germline CDR1 and CDR2 sequences are SGHVS and FNYEAQ. The length of the CDR3 is 12 residues. V was trimmed by 4 bases and J by 0 bases, leaving 4 bases between them. For the CDR3, the DNA is TGTGCCAGCAGCTCCGCCTCCTACGAGCAGTACTTC. Translated: CASSSASYEQYF.

The rearrangement joins TRBV28 to TRBJ1-5, with 8 bases identical to TRBD1. The germline CDR1 and CDR2 sequences are MDHEN and SYDVKM. V trimming: 4 bases; J trimming: 4 bases; junction bases outside the gene matches: 3. CDR3 length equals 14 residues. The CDR3 loop reads CASSYRTGNQPQHF. The CDR3 bases are TGTGCCAGCAGTTACAGGACAGGGAATCAGCCCCAGCATTTT.

The chain links TRBV30 to TRBJ1-3; no clear D. Germline V gene lookup returns CDR1 GTSNPN and CDR2 SVGIG (reference sequence). V lost 1 base and J 4 bases, leaving 11 bases between the germline ends. CDR3 length equals 14 residues. CDR3 in DNA: TGTGCCTGGAGTGGGGCGGGGTACGGAAACACCATATATTTT. Amino acid sequence: CAWSGAGYGNTIYF.

The chain links TRBV27 to TRBJ2-7, with 10 bases aligning to TRBD1. CDR3 length equals 14 residues. Germline CDR1 is MNHEY and CDR2 is SMNVEV (reference sequence). V gave up 5 bases and J gave up 3 bases; unmatched junction bases: 4. CDR3 loop: CASSRQGASYEQYF. In DNA, the CDR3 is TGTGCCAGCAGTAGACAGGGGGCGAGCTACGAGCAGTACTTC.

With regard to this clone: The same CDR3 also results from other DNA sequences found in this sample. The V and J genes are TRBV5-4 and TRBJ2-1, with D perhaps assigned TRBD1 or TRBD2 (6 bases each). The CDR3 length is 13 residues. The ends were cut back, 4 bases at V and 6 bases at J, with 11 bases in the middle. The germline gives CDR1 SGHNT, CDR2 YYREEE (reference sequence). In DNA form, the CDR3 reads TGTGCCAGCAGCCTGGAGGGGGGCAATGAGCAGTTCTTC. It is translated as CASSLEGGNEQFF. Based on the CDR3 plus reference TRBV5-4 and TRBJ2-1, the full variable domain is ETGVTQSPTHLIKTRGQQVTLRCSSQSGHNTVSWYQQALGQGPQFIFQYYREEENGRGNFPPRFSGLQFPNYSSELNVNALELDDSALYLCASSLEGGNEQFFGPGTRLTVL.

Regarding this clone: Other DNA variants within this sample encode the same CDR3. The chain's CDR3 is CASSYSPAGGIYNEQFF. CDR3 nucleotides: TGTGCCAGCAGTTACTCCCCTGCGGGGGGGATATACAATGAGCAGTTCTTC. This rearrangement joins TRBV6-2 or TRBV6-3 to TRBJ2-1, with 9 bases aligning to TRBD2. From germline, CDR1 is MNHEY and CDR2 SVGEGT. The CDR3 is made up of 17 amino acids. The J segment lost 4 bases and the V segment lost 0 bases, leaving 7 bases of the junction unmatched.

The chain combines TRBV10-3 with TRBJ1-2, with D unresolved. Germline CDR1 is ENHRY and CDR2 is SYGVKD. The CDR3 extends over 12 amino acids. V was trimmed by 4 bases and J by 5 bases, leaving 8 bases between them. The CDR3 spells CAISGDSYGYTF. CDR3 DNA: TGTGCCATCAGTGGTGACTCTTATGGCTACACCTTC.

The rearrangement uses TRBV7-2 and TRBJ1-1; D is ambiguous. Germline loops: CDR1 SGHTA, CDR2 FQGNSA. Trimming left V 5 bases short and J 2 bases short, with 12 bases between. This CDR3 contains 14 residues. The CDR3 spells CASSNRAVNTEAFF. The CDR3 DNA is TGTGCCAGCAGCAACCGGGCCGTCAACACTGAAGCTTTCTTT. The whole variable domain, remainder taken from reference TRBV7-2 and TRBJ1-1, is GAGVSQSPSNKVTEKGKDVELRCDPISGHTALYWYRQSLGQGLEFLIYFQGNSAPDKSGLPSDRFSAERTGGSVSTLTIQRTQQEDSAVYLCASSNRAVNTEAFFGQGTRLTVV.

V usage is TRBV2 and J usage is TRBJ2-1, with 9 bases lining up with TRBD2. Trimming at V came to 4 bases and at J to 3 bases, leaving 4 bases not matched to a gene. From germline, CDR1 is SNHLY and CDR2 FYNNEI. This CDR3 is built from 15 residues. The CDR3 region is CASSGAGGLYNEQFF. The CDR3 nucleotides are TGTGCCAGCAGTGGAGCGGGAGGCCTCTACAATGAGCAGTTCTTC.

The CDR3 DNA sequence: TGCGCCAGCAGCTTGGGGACAGGCCACAATGAGCAGTTCTTC. Its translation is CASSLGTGHNEQFF. The chain combines TRBV5-1 with TRBJ2-1, with 7 bases that match TRBD1. V shed 0 bases, J shed 5 bases, and the junction held 2 bases outside the gene matches. This CDR3 has 14 residues. Germline CDR1 and CDR2: SGHRS and YFSETQ. Complete variable domain (other parts from reference TRBV5-1 and TRBJ2-1): KAGVTQTPRYLIKTRGQQVTLSCSPISGHRSVSWYQQTPGQGLQFLFEYFSETQRNKGNFPGRFSGRQFSNSRSEMNVSTLELGDSALYLCASSLGTGHNEQFFGPGTRLTVL.

The V and J genes are TRBV7-9 and TRBJ2-5; D uncertain. This CDR3 has 13 amino acids. Trimming pared 3 bases from V and 5 bases from J, leaving 10 bases between. Germline assignment: CDR1 SEHNR and CDR2 FQNEAQ (reference sequence). CDR3 residues: CASSFGYEETQYF. CDR3 nucleotides: TGTGCCAGCAGCTTCGGATATGAGGAGACCCAGTACTTC.

This clone was found a few times. The chain carries TRBV4-1 and TRBJ1-4; 10 bases agree with TRBD1. V shed 3 bases and J 4 bases; nucleotides not matched to a gene: 2. The CDR3 spans 15 residues. Germline V gene lookup returns CDR1 MGHRA and CDR2 YSYEKL. Here the CDR3 reads CASSHRTGGNEKLFF. In DNA form, the CDR3 reads TGCGCCAGCAGCCACCGGACAGGGGGTAATGAAAAACTGTTTTTT.

The rearrangement uses TRBV5-4 and TRBJ2-1; 8 bases align to TRBD2. Germline V CDR1 and CDR2: SGHNT, YYREEE (reference sequence). The V and J ends lost 1 base and 6 bases, in that order; junction bases with no gene match: 3. This CDR3 region has 14 residues. The CDR3 is CASSLSGGGNEQFF. The CDR3 coding sequence is TGTGCCAGCAGCTTGTCCGGGGGGGGCAATGAGCAGTTCTTC.

CDR3 in amino acids: CASSQTGGYYGYTF. The DNA of the CDR3 is TGTGCCAGCAGCCAAACAGGGGGTTACTATGGCTACACCTTC. The V gene is TRBV3-1 (or the pseudogene TRBV3-2), the J gene TRBJ1-2, with 8 bases lining up with TRBD1. The germline gives CDR1 LGHDT, CDR2 YNNKEL (reference sequence). V trimming: 2 bases; J trimming: 3 bases; junction bases outside the gene matches: 2. The CDR3 loop spans 14 amino acids.

As DNA, the CDR3 is TGCAGTGCCAGCCGGGACAGTGAAGCTTTCTTT. This encodes CSASRDSEAFF. The rearrangement joins TRBV20-1 to TRBJ1-1; the match to TRBD1 covers 7 bases. V was pared by 6 bases and J by 7 bases, with 5 bases of the junction left unmatched. The CDR3 consists of 11 residues. Germline V gene sequence: CDR1 DFQATT, CDR2 SNEGSKA (reference sequence).

The chain joins TRBV10-2 to TRBJ1-2; weak D call: TRBD1 (6 bases). This CDR3 spans 17 amino acids. Germline CDR1 is WSHSY and CDR2 is SAAADI. V lost 6 bases and J 3 bases, leaving 23 bases between the germline ends. The CDR3 DNA reads TGCGCCAGCAGCGCAACCCGGGGGGGGCGGCTTGACTATGGCTACACCTTC. It specifies CASSATRGGRLDYGYTF.

To note about this clone: The same CDR3 also results from other DNA sequences found in this sample. The chain has TRBV24-1 and TRBJ1-5, with unresolved D. This CDR3 is 14 amino acids long. The germline V gene has CDR1 KGHDR and CDR2 SFDVKD. V dropped 4 bases and J dropped 0 bases, with 6 bases sitting between them. The DNA for the CDR3 is TGTGCCACCAGTGACAGCAATAGCAATCAGCCCCAGCATTTT. Its translation is CATSDSNSNQPQHF.

The chain joins TRBV10-3 to TRBJ1-5; unclear D gene. The CDR3 sequence is 14 residues long. Per the germline V gene, CDR1 is ENHRY and CDR2 is SYGVKD. V gave up 10 bases and J gave up 6 bases, with 19 bases separating them. The CDR3 loop is CATALFPRGQPQHF. CDR3 sequence (DNA): TGTGCCACCGCATTATTCCCGCGGGGTCAGCCCCAGCATTTT.

The CDR3 spells CASSLGVEDNSPLHF. The CDR3 DNA sequence: TGCGCCAGCAGCTTGGGGGTTGAGGATAATTCACCCCTCCACTTT. V is TRBV5-1 and J is TRBJ1-6; the D is unclear. The CDR3 covers 15 residues. V lost 0 bases and J lost 5, with 9 bases in between. The germline CDR1 and CDR2 sequences are SGHRS and YFSETQ.

The chain has TRBV7-9 and TRBJ1-5, with 7 bases identical to TRBD1. With 0 bases clipped from V and 6 bases from J, the junction kept 8 bases outside the gene matches. The CDR3 runs to 16 residues. Germline-derived CDR1 and CDR2 are SEHNR and FQNEAQ (reference sequence). This chain's CDR3 is CASSLAGGQWGQPQHF. CDR3 bases: TGTGCCAGCAGCTTAGCGGGGGGACAGTGGGGTCAGCCCCAGCATTTT.